The present TCR beta chain was sequenced within a study of blood T cell repertoires in COVID-19. Overall study context: From the United States, Italy and Spain came samples of acute and convalescent COVID-19.

Donors in Cohort 3 who had recovered were those with two negative PCRs, healthcare professional clearance, or resolution of their symptoms. Using immunoSEQ multiplex PCR, the repertoire was profiled, and TCRdb retains in-frame clones only, with some absent. The sample includes about 260,000 clones, over 75% seen only once; the top ten take roughly 2.3%. CDR3 size: 15 residues. CDR1 and CDR2 from the germline V gene are SGHAT and FQNNGV. Deletions cut 5 bases from V and 3 bases from J, with 14 bases between. The source of this sequence is a woman in her late teens or twenties who had recovered from COVID-19. Sequenced material: PBMCs or T cells enriched from blood (not recorded which). This chain uses TRBV11-2 with TRBJ1-3; D perhaps matches TRBD1 (6 bases). The CDR3 DNA is TGTGCCAGCAGCCCCCGACAGGCTTTTGGAAACACCATATATTTT. This sequence encodes CASSPRQAFGNTIYF.